Ten or more counts support the clone carrying this TCR beta chain. What it binds is not known. The record originates from a study of CD8+CD57+ T cells in acquired aplastic anemia. Across the whole study: In CD4+ cells, healthy donors produced an average of about 10.8 million reads. General study results and limits: The same twenty-nine CD8+ CDR3 sequences occurred in patients and in controls. CD8+ Simpson's diversity did not differ significantly between patients and controls.

For CDR3 and TCR beta VDJ profiling, genomic DNA was the template used. One entry per CDR3 protein, called by TCRdb with MiXCR from the reads. The table records some 150,000 distinct CDR3 sequences, less than 45% of them present only once. The germline CDR1 and CDR2 sequences are SEHNR and FQNEAQ (reference sequence). The CDR3 is 15 amino acids. V was pared by 3 bases and J by 3 bases, with 14 bases between. This chain connects TRBV7-9 to TRBJ1-1, with D hard to call. The source of this sequence is a human donor in good health, serving as a control. Specimen: sorted CD4+, CD8+, or CD8+CD57+ T cells (not recorded which) from PBMCs. The DNA for the CDR3 is TGTGCCAGCAGCTTCCCCGGGATTATCGACACTGAAGCTTTCTTT. It codes for CASSFPGIIDTEAFF.